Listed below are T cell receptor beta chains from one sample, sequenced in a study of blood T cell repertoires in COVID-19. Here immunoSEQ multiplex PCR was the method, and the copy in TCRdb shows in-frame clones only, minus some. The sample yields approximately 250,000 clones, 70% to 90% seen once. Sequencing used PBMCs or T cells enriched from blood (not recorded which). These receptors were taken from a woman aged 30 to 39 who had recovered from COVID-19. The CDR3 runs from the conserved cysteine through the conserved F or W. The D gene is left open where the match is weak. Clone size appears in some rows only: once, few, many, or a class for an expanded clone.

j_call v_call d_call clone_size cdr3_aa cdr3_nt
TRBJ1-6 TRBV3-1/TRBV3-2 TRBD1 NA CASSQGQGDSPLHF TGTGCCAGCAGCCAAGGACAGGGTGATTCACCCCTCCACTTT
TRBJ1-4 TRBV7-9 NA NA CASSGRTATNEKLFF TGTGCCAGCAGCGGCCGGACAGCAACTAATGAAAAACTGTTTTTT
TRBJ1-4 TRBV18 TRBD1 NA CASSSGTGANEKLFF TGTGCCAGCTCATCCGGGACAGGCGCTAATGAAAAACTGTTTTTT
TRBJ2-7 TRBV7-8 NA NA CASSQRRGSSYEQYF TGTGCCAGCAGCCAAAGACGGGGAAGCTCCTACGAGCAGTACTTC
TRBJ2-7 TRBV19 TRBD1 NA CASSIQGASPYEQYF TGTGCCAGTAGTATACAGGGGGCTAGCCCCTACGAGCAGTACTTC
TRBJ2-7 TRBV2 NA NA CASSALLQGLRYEQYF TGTGCCAGCAGTGCCCTATTACAGGGTCTTCGGTACGAGCAGTACTTC
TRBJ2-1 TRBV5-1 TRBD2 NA CASSPRTSGGSSYNEQFF TGCGCCAGCAGCCCGCGGACTAGCGGGGGCAGCTCCTACAATGAGCAGTTCTTC
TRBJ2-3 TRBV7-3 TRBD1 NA CASSLDPGGRGTDTQYF TGTGCCAGCAGCTTAGACCCAGGGGGCCGGGGCACAGATACGCAGTATTTT
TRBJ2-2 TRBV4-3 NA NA CASSLRGPQEDNTGELFF TGCGCCAGCAGCCTCAGGGGTCCCCAGGAGGACAACACCGGGGAGCTGTTTTTT
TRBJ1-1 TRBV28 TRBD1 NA CASSLQGAHTEAFF TGTGCCAGCAGTTTGCAGGGGGCGCACACTGAAGCTTTCTTT
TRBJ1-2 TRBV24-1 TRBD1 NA CATSARRGQGFGYTF TGTGCCACCAGTGCCCGGAGGGGACAGGGCTTCGGCTACACCTTC
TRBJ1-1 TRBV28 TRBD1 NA CASSPPGQGSGYTEAFF TGTGCCAGCAGTCCCCCGGGACAGGGGTCGGGATACACTGAAGCTTTCTTT
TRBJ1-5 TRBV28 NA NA CASSLRESTVYSNQPQHF TGTGCCAGCAGTTTAAGGGAATCGACAGTTTATAGCAATCAGCCCCAGCATTTT
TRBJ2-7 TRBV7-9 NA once CASSQGMGRGYEQYF TGTGCCAGCAGCCAGGGTATGGGCAGGGGCTACGAGCAGTACTTC
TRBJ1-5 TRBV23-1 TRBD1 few CASSLSTVTGGNQPQHF TGCGCCAGCAGTCTCTCAACCGTGACAGGGGGAAATCAGCCCCAGCATTTT
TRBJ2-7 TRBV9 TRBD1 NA CASSVEGQGQLGEQYF TGTGCCAGCAGCGTGGAGGGACAGGGGCAACTGGGCGAGCAGTACTTC
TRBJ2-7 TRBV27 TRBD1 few CASRQGLVNPQYF TGTGCCAGCAGACAGGGGCTAGTCAACCCGCAGTACTTC
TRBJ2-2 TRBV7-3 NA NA CASSFSAGSGELFF TGTGCCAGCAGCTTCTCGGCGGGATCGGGGGAGCTGTTTTTT
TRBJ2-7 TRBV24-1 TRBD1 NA CATSDGQVYEQYF TGTGCCACCAGTGATGGACAGGTCTACGAGCAGTACTTC
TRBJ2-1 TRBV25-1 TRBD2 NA CASRNPLAGGRNEQFF TGTGCCAGCAGGAACCCGCTAGCGGGGGGTAGGAATGAGCAGTTCTTC
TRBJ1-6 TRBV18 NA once CASGENLGDSPLHF TGTGCCAGCGGGGAGAATCTAGGTGATTCACCCCTCCACTTT
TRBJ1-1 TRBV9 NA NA CASSVGGKTEAFF TGTGCCAGCAGCGTAGGAGGAAAGACTGAAGCTTTCTTT
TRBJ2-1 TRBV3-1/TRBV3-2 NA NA CASSSLRGNEQFF TGTGCCAGCAGCTCTCTTCGGGGGAATGAGCAGTTCTTC
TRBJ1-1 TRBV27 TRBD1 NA CASHFSGTGGAEAFF TGTGCCAGCCACTTTTCCGGGACAGGTGGCGCTGAAGCTTTCTTT
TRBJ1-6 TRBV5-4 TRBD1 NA CASSDSKGANSPLHF TGTGCCAGCAGCGATTCCAAGGGGGCCAATTCACCCCTCCACTTT
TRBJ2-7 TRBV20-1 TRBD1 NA CSASDRGPHEQYF TGCAGTGCTAGTGACAGGGGTCCCCACGAGCAGTACTTC
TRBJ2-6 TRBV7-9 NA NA CASRDSRGGAFGANVLTF TGTGCCAGCAGAGACAGCAGAGGGGGGGCCTTTGGGGCCAACGTCCTGACTTTC